This TCR beta chain was profiled in a study of cytomegalovirus exposure and HLA in healthy donors. Study context: Approximately 80 million unique TCRs, all from HLA-typed donors, were included in an early release of the data.

Concerning this clone itself: Its antigen is undetermined.

Germline CDR1 MDHEN, CDR2 SYDVKM. This CDR3 has 16 amino acids. V shed 6 bases, J shed 4 bases, and the junction held 10 bases outside the gene matches. The primer mix had 60 Vbeta and 13 Jbeta primers. TCRdb's table, derived via immunoSEQ multiplex PCR, lists solely in-frame clones and lacks some. The data show 120,000 to 150,000 clones, around 77% seen once. Study-wide results and caveats: One cluster of highly shared sequence variants probably arose as a sequencing artifact. A later analysis, which compared TCR beta chains of equal frequency, found the HLA-associated ones more clonally expanded. The majority of CMV-associated TCR beta chains were reported as apparently HLA-restricted in a later analysis.

Sequenced: PBMCs. The J gene is TRBJ1-3, the V gene TRBV28, with 9 bases aligning to TRBD1. The clonotype comes from a middle-aged woman in good health and CMV-seropositive. CDR3 loop: CASSEPRGQGGNTIYF. The DNA for the CDR3 is TGTGCCAGCAGCGAACCTCGGGGACAGGGCGGAAACACCATATATTTT.